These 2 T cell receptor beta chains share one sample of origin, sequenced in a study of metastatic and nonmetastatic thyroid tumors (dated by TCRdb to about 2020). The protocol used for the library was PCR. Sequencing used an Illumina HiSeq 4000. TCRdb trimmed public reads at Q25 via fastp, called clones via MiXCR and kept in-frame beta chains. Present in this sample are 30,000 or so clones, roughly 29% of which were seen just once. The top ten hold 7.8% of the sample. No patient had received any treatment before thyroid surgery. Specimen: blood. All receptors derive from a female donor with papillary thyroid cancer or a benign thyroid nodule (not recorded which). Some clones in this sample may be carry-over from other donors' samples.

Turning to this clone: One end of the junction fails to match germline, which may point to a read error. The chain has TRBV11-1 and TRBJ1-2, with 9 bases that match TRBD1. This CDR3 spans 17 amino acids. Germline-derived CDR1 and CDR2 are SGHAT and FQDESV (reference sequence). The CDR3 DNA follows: TGTGCCAGCAGCTTAGGGATACAGGGGGCGCGGAAATATGTCTACACCTTC. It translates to CASSLGIQGARKYVYTF.

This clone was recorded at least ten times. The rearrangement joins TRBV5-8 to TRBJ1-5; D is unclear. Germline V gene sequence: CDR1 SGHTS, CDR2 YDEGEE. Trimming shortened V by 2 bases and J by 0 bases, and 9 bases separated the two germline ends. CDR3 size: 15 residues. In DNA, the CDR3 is TGTGCCAGCAGCTTACGGTTCGGTAGCAATCAGCCCCAGCATTTT. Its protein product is CASSLRFGSNQPQHF.